A single sample is the source of the 24 T cell receptor beta chains below, sequenced in a study of blood T cell repertoires in COVID-19. Assay used: immunoSEQ multiplex PCR; TCRdb lists only in-frame clones, some missing. The sample has approximately 59,000 clones, over 65% seen once. The sequencing input was peripheral blood. Receptor source: a man aged 40-50 years with active COVID-19.

DNA for the CDR3: TGTGCCAGCTCACCATCTGGACGGGAGACGCAGTATTTT. Its protein product is CASSPSGRETQYF. V usage is TRBV18 and J usage is TRBJ2-3, with D possibly TRBD2 on 6 matching bases. V lost 2 bases to trimming and J lost 9 bases, with 12 bases between them. Per germline, CDR1 KGHSH and CDR2 LQKENI. This CDR3 spans 13 amino acids.

J is TRBJ2-7 and V is TRBV19; the match to TRBD1 covers 8 bases. Losses at the gene ends were 7 bases for V and 5 bases for J; bases not matched to a gene: 10. The CDR3 is 14 residues long. The V gene's germline CDR1 is LNHDA and CDR2 SQIVND (reference sequence). For the CDR3, the DNA is TGTGCCAGTAAGGGACAGGCCAACTTCAACGAGCAGTACTTC. Protein: CASKGQANFNEQYF.

The V gene is TRBV27, the J gene TRBJ2-1; 7 bases are shared with TRBD2. The CDR3 is 15 residues long. The ends lost 7 bases at V and 2 bases at J; junction bases unmatched: 8. Germline V gives CDR1 MNHEY, CDR2 SMNVEV (reference sequence). In DNA, the CDR3 is TGTGCCAGCACCCTGCGGGAGTCCGCCTACAATGAGCAGTTCTTC. Amino acid sequence: CASTLRESAYNEQFF.

The chain is built from TRBV28 and TRBJ2-7, with a possible D match to TRBD1 (5 bases). CDR3 size: 11 residues. V lost 6 bases and J lost 6, with 9 bases in between. Germline values: CDR1 MDHEN, CDR2 SYDVKM. CDR3 region: CASRTVREQYF. The CDR3, as DNA: TGTGCCAGCAGGACAGTACGCGAGCAGTACTTC. Drawing the rest from reference TRBV28 and TRBJ2-7, the complete variable domain is DVKVTQSSRYLVKRTGEKVFLECVQDMDHENMFWYRQDPGLGLRLIYFSYDVKMKEKGDIPEGYSVSREKKERFSLILESASTNQTSMYLCASRTVREQYFGPGTRLTVT.

The rearrangement links TRBV5-1 to TRBJ1-2, with 7 positions matching TRBD1. Germline values: CDR1 SGHRS, CDR2 YFSETQ. The V gene end was trimmed by 1 base and the J gene end by 8 bases; junction bases not matched to a gene: 5. This CDR3 has 13 residues. The CDR3 loop is CASSLNRGYGYTF. The CDR3 bases are TGCGCCAGCAGCTTGAACAGGGGCTACGGCTACACCTTC.

This chain uses TRBV4-1 with TRBJ2-3; 7 bases are a match to TRBD2. Germline-derived CDR1 and CDR2 are MGHRA and YSYEKL. Trimming at V came to 5 bases and at J to 2 bases, leaving 13 bases not matched to a gene. The CDR3 length is 17 residues. The CDR3 protein is CASSSRLAGVDTDTQYF. The CDR3 nucleotides are TGCGCCAGCAGCTCGCGCCTGGCGGGAGTGGACACAGATACGCAGTATTTT.

This clone was seen more than once but under ten times. V and J are TRBV7-8 and TRBJ2-1, with D possibly being TRBD2 (6 bases). Trimming pared 8 bases from V and 2 bases from J, leaving 13 bases between. CDR3 length equals 14 residues. CDR1 is SGHVS, CDR2 FQNEAQ, per germline. CDR3 residues: CASGRDSTYNEQFF. The DNA of the CDR3 is TGTGCCAGCGGCCGGGACTCCACCTACAATGAGCAGTTCTTC.

The chain uses TRBV25-1 and TRBJ2-1; weak D call: TRBD2 (5 bases). Germline CDR1 and CDR2: MGHDK and SYGVNS. The CDR3 is made up of 16 amino acids. The germline V and J ends were trimmed by 6 bases and 9 bases, with 24 bases remaining between them. DNA for the CDR3: TGTGCCAGCAGGAGCTACGGGGAGTTGGTTTCTGGTGAGCAGTTCTTC. This translates into CASRSYGELVSGEQFF.

This rearrangement joins TRBV10-1 to TRBJ1-6; maybe TRBD1 (5 bases). V shed 0 bases and J shed 6 bases, with 15 bases lying between them. The CDR3 is made up of 17 amino acids. CDR1 and CDR2 from the germline V gene are WNHNN and SYGVQD (reference sequence). CDR3 bases: TGCGCCAGCAGTGAGTCGATCGGAAAGGGGTGTAATTCACCCCTCCACTTT. Amino acids: CASSESIGKGCNSPLHF.

This sequence joins TRBV9 and TRBJ2-1; 13 nucleotides agree with TRBD2. The CDR3 totals 17 residues. Germline V CDR1 and CDR2: SGDLS, YYNGEE. V was pared by 4 bases and J by 2 bases, with 6 bases of the junction left unmatched. The CDR3 spells CASSLGLAGETYNEQFF. The CDR3 region has the DNA TGTGCCAGCAGCCTCGGACTAGCGGGAGAAACCTACAATGAGCAGTTCTTC.

The chain joins TRBV27 to TRBJ2-7; 10 positions match TRBD2. The V segment lost 1 base and the J segment 4 bases; nucleotides outside the gene matches: 1. The CDR3 covers 14 residues. CDR1 and CDR2 (germline): MNHEY, SMNVEV (reference sequence). The CDR3 loop reads CASSLLTSGYEQYF. CDR3 nucleotide sequence: TGTGCCAGCAGTTTATTGACTAGCGGGTACGAGCAGTACTTC.

A word on this clone: Distinct nucleotide sequences in the sample also encode this CDR3. This rearrangement joins TRBV7-9 to TRBJ1-1; TRBD1 aligns across 7 bases. The V segment lost 1 base and the J segment 8 bases; nucleotides outside the gene matches: 4. Germline CDR1 reads SEHNR; CDR2 reads FQNEAQ (reference sequence). This CDR3 region has 13 residues. The chain's CDR3 is CASSLGSTGEAFF. In DNA, the CDR3 is TGTGCCAGCAGCTTAGGGTCGACAGGGGAAGCTTTCTTT.

The chain links TRBV19 to TRBJ2-2; no definite D call. The CDR3 covers 14 residues. Germline lookup yields CDR1 LNHDA and CDR2 SQIVND (reference sequence). The V gene lost 1 base and the J gene lost 3 bases, with 6 bases spanning the gap. CDR3 in DNA: TGTGCCAGTAGTATAGCTATCTACACCGGGGAGCTGTTTTTT. Its translation is CASSIAIYTGELFF.

V gene TRBV7-2 combines with J gene TRBJ2-1; 7 bases fit TRBD2. The CDR3 spans 15 residues. Per the germline V gene, CDR1 is SGHTA and CDR2 is FQGNSA. The V gene end was trimmed by 2 bases and the J gene end by 9 bases; junction bases not matched to a gene: 10. In DNA, the CDR3 is TGTGCCAGCAGCTTAATGATGGGCGGGAGAAGTGAGCAGTTCTTC. Translated, it gives CASSLMMGGRSEQFF.

CDR3 sequence: CASSPPTGANTEAFF. CDR3 bases: TGTGCCAGCTCACCACCGACAGGAGCGAACACTGAAGCTTTCTTT. The chain joins TRBV18 to TRBJ1-1, with D possibly being TRBD1 (6 bases). Between the trimmed V and J ends, which lost 0 bases and 1 base, there was a span of 9 bases. This CDR3 is 15 amino acids long. From germline, CDR1 is KGHSH and CDR2 LQKENI.

This chain uses TRBV30 with TRBJ2-7; D gene ambiguous. Germline values: CDR1 GTSNPN, CDR2 SVGIG (reference sequence). CDR3 length: 13 amino acids. Trimming removed 1 base at V and 2 bases at J, with 9 bases between. This CDR3 reads CAWSGPGPYEQYF. The CDR3 DNA sequence: TGTGCCTGGAGTGGTCCCGGTCCCTACGAGCAGTACTTC.

The genes are TRBV9 and TRBJ2-2, with D perhaps TRBD2 (5 bases). The CDR3 has 14 residues. Germline lookup yields CDR1 SGDLS and CDR2 YYNGEE. V lost 4 bases to trimming and J lost 6 bases, with 13 bases between them. The DNA for the CDR3 is TGTGCCAGCAGCCCGAGGGCCCCACCCGGGGAGCTGTTTTTT. This codes for CASSPRAPPGELFF.

This clone was found a few times. The genes are TRBV27 and TRBJ1-2; no firm D call. Trimming removed 5 bases from V and 8 bases from J, with 15 bases in between. Germline V gives CDR1 MNHEY, CDR2 SMNVEV (reference sequence). CDR3 length equals 13 residues. The CDR3 loop reads CASSPREGGGYTF. The DNA for the CDR3 is TGTGCCAGCAGTCCACGGGAGGGTGGCGGCTACACCTTC.

DNA for the CDR3: TGTGCCAGCAGTCCAGGGCCCACCTACGAGCAGTACTTC. This gives the protein CASSPGPTYEQYF. This chain connects TRBV7-9 to TRBJ2-7, with TRBD1 as a possible D gene (5 bases). Germline V gene sequence: CDR1 SEHNR, CDR2 FQNEAQ (reference sequence). The CDR3 is made up of 13 amino acids. V was shortened by 6 bases and J by 2 bases, with 11 bases between the two germline ends.

The rearrangement joins TRBV28 to TRBJ2-6, with unresolved D. V was trimmed by 5 bases and J by 1 base, leaving 12 bases between them. Germline CDR1 is MDHEN and CDR2 is SYDVKM. The CDR3 sequence is 16 residues long. The CDR3 DNA sequence: TGTGCCAGCAGTCCCCACCGAGTGTCTGGGGCCAACGTCCTGACTTTC. This encodes CASSPHRVSGANVLTF.

The chain couples TRBV7-3 to TRBJ2-3; 8 nucleotides align to TRBD2. The CDR3 has 16 amino acids. Trimming removed 5 bases from V and 1 base from J; junction bases left unmatched: 8. Per the germline V gene, CDR1 is SGHTA and CDR2 is FQGTGA. The CDR3 loop reads CASSLKGLEGTDTQYF. Here the CDR3 DNA reads TGTGCCAGCAGCCTAAAGGGACTAGAAGGCACAGATACGCAGTATTTT.

This clone was observed at least ten times. The rearrangement uses TRBV5-1 and TRBJ1-1; no clear D gene. From germline, CDR1 is SGHRS and CDR2 YFSETQ. Trimming shortened V by 0 bases and J by 2 bases, and 5 bases separated the two germline ends. The CDR3 runs 13 residues. The CDR3 nucleotides read TGCGCCAGCAGCTTGGAGACTAACACTGAAGCTTTCTTT. Encoded protein: CASSLETNTEAFF.

This clone was counted a few times. J is TRBJ1-2 and V is TRBV5-1; possibly TRBD1 for D (6 bases). The CDR3 totals 13 residues. V was trimmed by 4 bases and J by 2 bases, leaving 9 bases between them. Germline values: CDR1 SGHRS, CDR2 YFSETQ. CDR3 coding DNA: TGCGCCAGCAGCCATCAGGGGAACTATGGCTACACCTTC. Protein: CASSHQGNYGYTF.

The rearrangement joins TRBV29-1 to TRBJ1-1, with D possibly TRBD1 on 6 matching bases. This CDR3 comprises 12 residues. CDR1 is SQVTM and CDR2 is ANQGSEA in the germline V gene. Between the trimmed V and J ends, which lost 7 bases and 7 bases, there was a span of 16 bases. The CDR3 region is CSALTGPYEAFF. Here the CDR3 DNA reads TGCAGCGCCTTGACAGGCCCCTATGAAGCTTTCTTT.